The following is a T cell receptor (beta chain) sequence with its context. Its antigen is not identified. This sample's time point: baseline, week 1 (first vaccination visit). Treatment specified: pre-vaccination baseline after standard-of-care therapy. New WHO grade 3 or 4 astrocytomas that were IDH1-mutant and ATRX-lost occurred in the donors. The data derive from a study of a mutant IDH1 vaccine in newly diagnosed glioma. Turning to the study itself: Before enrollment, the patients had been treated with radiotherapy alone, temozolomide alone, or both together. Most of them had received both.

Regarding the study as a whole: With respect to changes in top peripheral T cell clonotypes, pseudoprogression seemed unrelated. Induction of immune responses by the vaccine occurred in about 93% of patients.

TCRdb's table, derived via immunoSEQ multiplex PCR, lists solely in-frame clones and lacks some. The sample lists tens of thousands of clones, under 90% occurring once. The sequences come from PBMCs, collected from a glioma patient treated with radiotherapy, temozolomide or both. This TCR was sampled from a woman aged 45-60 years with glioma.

CDR3 in DNA: TGTGCCAGCAGTTCTGCGGACAGACCGCTCTATGGCTACACCTTC. Its protein product is CASSSADRPLYGYTF. This sequence joins TRBV5-4 and TRBJ1-2; D might be TRBD1 (6 bases). Germline CDR1 and CDR2: SGHNT and YYREEE (reference sequence). The CDR3 is made up of 15 amino acids. V was clipped by 5 bases and J by 4 bases, with 18 bases between them. The variable domain in full, with the rest retrieved from reference TRBV5-4 and TRBJ1-2, is ETGVTQSPTHLIKTRGQQVTLRCSSQSGHNTVSWYQQALGQGPQFIFQYYREEENGRGNFPPRFSGLQFPNYSSELNVNALELDDSALYLCASSSADRPLYGYTFGSGTRLTVV.